Each of the 27 T cell receptor beta chains below was sequenced from the same sample in a study of T-cell memory formation after mild COVID-19. TCRdb itself ran the 5' RACE reads through MiXCR, one entry per CDR3 protein. The table records hundreds of thousands of distinct CDR3 sequences, less than 25% of them present only once. Specimen: PBMCs or a T cell subset sorted from them (not recorded which). Every receptor here comes from an adult woman who had mild COVID-19 (a few samples of this study predate the infection). Cell type and time point are not known.

This clonotype was counted only a few times. The rearrangement uses TRBV5-5 and TRBJ2-2; 15 positions agree with TRBD2. Germline V lookup: CDR1 SGHKS, CDR2 YYEKEE (reference sequence). CDR3 length equals 15 residues. The ends lost 4 bases at V and 10 bases at J; junction bases unmatched: 5. CDR3 sequence: CASSPWTSGGEELFF. The CDR3 DNA is TGTGCCAGCAGCCCCTGGACTAGCGGGGGGGAGGAGCTGTTTTTT.

The V gene is TRBV7-9, the J gene TRBJ2-5, with no clear D. V lost 5 bases, J lost 2 bases, and 6 bases lay in between. Germline CDR1 SEHNR, CDR2 FQNEAQ (reference sequence). The CDR3 consists of 12 residues. In nucleotides, the CDR3 is TGTGCCAGCAGCCCGATGCAAGAGACCCAGTACTTC. This encodes CASSPMQETQYF.

The chain joins TRBV24-1 to TRBJ1-5; 7 bases agree with TRBD1. Germline V lookup: CDR1 KGHDR, CDR2 SFDVKD. V gave up 9 bases and J gave up 2 bases; unmatched junction bases: 0. The CDR3 is made up of 12 amino acids. The CDR3: CATGQGNQPQHF. In DNA form, the CDR3 reads TGTGCCACCGGACAGGGCAATCAGCCCCAGCATTTT.

This chain links TRBV4-1 with TRBJ2-7, with D perhaps TRBD1 (6 bases). Trimming shortened V by 1 base and J by 2 bases, and 12 bases separated the two germline ends. Germline CDR1 MGHRA, CDR2 YSYEKL. The CDR3 contains 15 residues. In DNA, the CDR3 is TGCGCCAGCAGCCAAGGGACAGCGGACCCCTACGAGCAGTACTTC. Encoded protein: CASSQGTADPYEQYF.

V is TRBV5-1 and J is TRBJ1-2; 9 nucleotides agree with TRBD1. The junction had 6 bases not matched to a gene; V was cut back by 4 bases and J by 5 bases. Germline lookup yields CDR1 SGHRS and CDR2 YFSETQ. The CDR3 covers 14 residues. The CDR3 DNA is TGCGCCAGCAGCGGGACAGGGATTTCTTATGGCTACACCTTC. This translates into CASSGTGISYGYTF.

The rearrangement joins TRBV12-3 or TRBV12-4 to TRBJ2-4, with D unresolved. CDR3 size: 14 residues. V shed 3 bases and J shed 3 bases, with 9 bases lying between them. CDR3 in amino acids: CASSLSVGKNIQYF. CDR3 in DNA: TGTGCCAGCAGTTTGTCCGTTGGCAAAAACATTCAGTACTTC.

This clonotype was counted a few times. The chain recombines TRBV5-1 with TRBJ2-3; D could derive from TRBD1 or TRBD2 (5 bases each). The CDR3 length is 16 residues. Germline V gene lookup returns CDR1 SGHRS and CDR2 YFSETQ. V was trimmed by 0 bases and J by 0 bases, leaving 11 bases between them. The CDR3 here is CASSLGRAGSTDTQYF. CDR3 coding DNA: TGCGCCAGCAGCTTGGGCAGGGCGGGTAGCACAGATACGCAGTATTTT.

The sample holds a few counts of this clonotype. This chain links TRBV20-1 with TRBJ2-5; D is undetermined. The CDR3 is 14 amino acids. The V and J ends lost 0 bases and 5 bases respectively, with 13 bases between them. Germline V gene sequence: CDR1 DFQATT, CDR2 SNEGSKA (reference sequence). The CDR3 here is CSAREASRQETQYF. The CDR3 nucleotides read TGCAGTGCTAGAGAGGCCTCGCGGCAGGAGACCCAGTACTTC.

This clonotype appeared a few times. The chain combines TRBV20-1 with TRBJ2-1, with 12 bases identical to TRBD2. V lost 1 base to trimming and J lost 8 bases; unmatched junction nucleotides: 9. Germline lookup yields CDR1 DFQATT and CDR2 SNEGSKA (reference sequence). This CDR3 comprises 16 residues. The CDR3 protein is CSARVIRTSGKDEQFF. The CDR3 coding sequence is TGCAGTGCTAGAGTGATCCGGACTAGCGGGAAGGATGAGCAGTTCTTC.

The rearrangement joins TRBV6-5 to TRBJ2-5, with TRBD2 matching 7 bases. In germline, CDR1 is MNHEY, CDR2 SVGAGI. The V gene end was trimmed by 2 bases and the J gene end by 1 base; junction bases not matched to a gene: 4. The CDR3 loop spans 15 amino acids. Here the CDR3 DNA reads TGTGCCAGCAGTTACGGCGGGGGTGTCCAAGAGACCCAGTACTTC. Its protein is CASSYGGGVQETQYF.

In its sample, this clonotype was seen a few times. The CDR3: CASSSLSAGQETQYF. The DNA for the CDR3 is TGTGCCAGCAGTTCTCTCTCCGCTGGGCAAGAGACCCAGTACTTC. The gene calls are TRBV6-5 and TRBJ2-5; D gene ambiguous. The V end lost 4 bases, the J end lost 2 bases, and 14 bases lay between the germline ends. There are 15 residues in the CDR3. Germline V gene sequence: CDR1 MNHEY, CDR2 SVGAGI.

This clonotype was picked up one time. The J gene is TRBJ2-7, the V gene TRBV6-5; a possible D gene is TRBD2 (6 bases). The length of the CDR3 is 15 residues. Germline-derived CDR1 and CDR2 are MNHEY and SVGAGI. Between the trimmed V and J ends, which lost 6 bases and 5 bases, there was a span of 20 bases. The CDR3 is CASSPGESPIHEQYF. In DNA form, the CDR3 reads TGTGCCAGCAGCCCGGGGGAGTCTCCAATCCACGAGCAGTACTTC.

The chain combines TRBV5-1 with TRBJ2-1; TRBD2 matches 8 bases. The CDR3 contains 18 residues. After removal of 1 base from V and 0 bases from J, the junction contained 9 bases not matched to a gene. The germline V gene encodes CDR1 SGHRS and CDR2 YFSETQ. The CDR3 coding sequence is TGCGCCAGCAGCTTGCATCCGAGCGGGGGCAGCTCCTACAATGAGCAGTTCTTC. Protein: CASSLHPSGGSSYNEQFF.

This clonotype was recorded a few times. The CDR3 region has the DNA TGTGCCAGCAGCCAGGACACAGACTACACCTTC. Protein: CASSQDTDYTF. This chain uses TRBV7-9 with TRBJ1-2; possibly TRBD1 for D (5 bases). Between the trimmed V and J ends, which lost 5 bases and 10 bases, there was a span of 11 bases. The CDR3 is 11 amino acids. Germline values: CDR1 SEHNR, CDR2 FQNEAQ (reference sequence). The full variable domain, completed using reference TRBV7-9 and TRBJ1-2, is DTGVSQNPRHKITKRGQNVTFRCDPISEHNRLYWYRQTLGQGPEFLTYFQNEAQLEKSRLLSDRFSAERPKGSFSTLEIQRTEQGDSAMYLCASSQDTDYTFGSGTRLTVV.

The chain combines TRBV4-3 with TRBJ2-2; 9 nucleotides line up with TRBD1. Germline V gives CDR1 LGHNA, CDR2 YSLEER. The CDR3 totals 16 residues. The ends lost 2 bases at V and 6 bases at J; junction bases unmatched: 7. The CDR3 spells CASSQSGTGLSGELFF. The CDR3 DNA is TGCGCCAGCAGCCAATCCGGGACAGGGCTGTCCGGGGAGCTGTTTTTT.

This chain joins TRBV29-1 and TRBJ2-1, with 10 bases fitting TRBD2. The CDR3 totals 14 residues. The germline V gene has CDR1 SQVTM and CDR2 ANQGSEA. After removal of 5 bases from V and 9 bases from J, the junction contained 10 bases not matched to a gene. This chain's CDR3 is CSVLLGLAGVEQFF. The CDR3 DNA reads as TGCAGCGTTTTATTAGGTCTAGCGGGAGTTGAGCAGTTCTTC.

This clonotype was seen only a few times. V usage is TRBV10-3 and J usage is TRBJ2-7, with 8 bases that match TRBD2. J gave up 3 bases and V 0 bases, and 16 bases lay outside the gene matches. This CDR3 is built from 19 residues. Germline CDR1 ENHRY, CDR2 SYGVKD. Here the CDR3 reads CAISESQMGGRNRNYEQYF. The CDR3 DNA sequence: TGTGCCATCAGTGAGTCTCAAATGGGCGGGAGGAATCGGAACTACGAGCAGTACTTC.

The chain uses TRBV6-1 and TRBJ1-2; 11 nucleotides line up with TRBD1. The CDR3 sequence is 15 residues long. The trim removed 7 bases at V and 7 bases at J, leaving 11 bases unmatched. The V gene's germline CDR1 is MNHNS and CDR2 SASEGT. In nucleotides, the CDR3 is TGTGCCAGCACCAACCTCGGACAGGGGGCAAGTGGCTACACCTTC. Its protein product is CASTNLGQGASGYTF.

This clonotype was seen a few times. The chain employs TRBV7-9 and TRBJ1-1; D is uncertain. In germline, CDR1 is SEHNR, CDR2 FQNEAQ (reference sequence). Between the trimmed V and J ends, which lost 5 bases and 4 bases, there was a span of 17 bases. This CDR3 region has 15 residues. CDR3 amino acids: CASSLSSLLSTEAFF. In DNA, the CDR3 is TGTGCCAGCAGCCTAAGCTCACTCCTCAGCACTGAAGCTTTCTTT.

V and J are TRBV5-1 and TRBJ1-1; TRBD1 matches 7 bases. This CDR3 comprises 15 residues. CDR1 is SGHRS and CDR2 is YFSETQ in the germline V gene. V was pared by 2 bases and J by 5 bases, with 9 bases of the junction left unmatched. The CDR3 DNA sequence: TGCGCCAGCAGCTTAGGATTCAGGGGGGCAACTGAAGCTTTCTTT. Its translation: CASSLGFRGATEAFF.

The J gene is TRBJ1-2, the V gene TRBV4-3; 7 bases line up with TRBD1. Trimming removed 4 bases from V and 8 bases from J; junction bases left unmatched: 13. Germline CDR1 LGHNA, CDR2 YSLEER. The CDR3 is 15 amino acids. The chain's CDR3 is CASSPTYRGVGGYTF. The CDR3 bases are TGCGCCAGCAGCCCTACCTACAGGGGAGTCGGGGGCTACACCTTC.

This rearrangement joins TRBV7-3 to TRBJ2-1, with TRBD2 matching over 7 bases. The V segment lost 1 base and the J segment 4 bases; nucleotides outside the gene matches: 7. This CDR3 region has 16 residues. Germline CDR1 reads SGHTA; CDR2 reads FQGTGA. DNA of the CDR3: TGTGCCAGCAGCTTAATGGCTAGCGGAAGTTACAATGAGCAGTTCTTC. Protein product: CASSLMASGSYNEQFF. Complete variable domain (other parts from reference TRBV7-3 and TRBJ2-1): GAGVSQTPSNKVTEKGKYVELRCDPISGHTALYWYRQSLGQGPEFLIYFQGTGAADDSGLPNDRFFAVRPEGSVSTLKIQRTERGDSAVYLCASSLMASGSYNEQFFGPGTRLTVL.

CDR3 loop: CASKDTGQGSTGELFF. The CDR3 region has the DNA TGTGCCAGCAAGGATACTGGACAGGGGAGCACCGGGGAGCTGTTTTTT. The genes are TRBV6-5 and TRBJ2-2; TRBD1 aligns across 9 bases. The CDR3 loop spans 16 amino acids. Germline V gene sequence: CDR1 MNHEY, CDR2 SVGAGI. The V and J ends lost 7 bases and 4 bases, in that order; junction bases with no gene match: 10.

The V call is TRBV20-1, the J call TRBJ2-3; 9 bases are shared with TRBD1. V lost 5 bases, J lost 0 bases, and 3 bases stayed unmatched. This CDR3 has 14 amino acids. Germline-derived CDR1 and CDR2 are DFQATT and SNEGSKA (reference sequence). CDR3 loop: CSAHDRGSTDTQYF. CDR3 DNA: TGCAGTGCTCATGACAGGGGGAGCACAGATACGCAGTATTTT.

The V gene is TRBV20-1, the J gene TRBJ1-1; TRBD1 might be the D (5 bases). The CDR3 sequence is 15 residues long. Trimming shortened V by 5 bases and J by 0 bases, and 16 bases separated the two germline ends. CDR1 and CDR2 from the germline V gene are DFQATT and SNEGSKA (reference sequence). Written as DNA, the CDR3 is TGCAGTGCTCAGGAAGCCCGGGGCTTGAACACTGAAGCTTTCTTT. Translation: CSAQEARGLNTEAFF.

The chain joins TRBV18 to TRBJ2-7; the D gene is possibly TRBD1 (7 bases). Trimming took 5 bases from V and 6 from J, leaving 17 bases between them. Germline loops: CDR1 KGHSH, CDR2 LQKENI. The CDR3 consists of 14 residues. This CDR3 is CASSAGQRKGEQYF. DNA of the CDR3: TGTGCCAGCTCAGCGGGACAGCGTAAGGGCGAGCAGTACTTC. Supplemented by reference TRBV18 and TRBJ2-7, the full variable domain reads NAGVMQNPRHLVRRRGQEARLRCSPMKGHSHVYWYRQLPEEGLKFMVYLQKENIIDESGMPKERFSAEFPKEGPSILRIQQVVRGDSAAYFCASSAGQRKGEQYFGPGTRLTVT.

The chain recombines TRBV5-1 with TRBJ2-7; 10 nucleotides agree with TRBD2. J gave up 4 bases and V 4 bases, and 8 bases lay outside the gene matches. The CDR3 covers 15 residues. Germline CDR1 is SGHRS and CDR2 is YFSETQ. Written as DNA, the CDR3 is TGCGCCAGCAGCCCCCTAGCGGGAGACGGGTACGAGCAGTACTTC. This codes for CASSPLAGDGYEQYF.